Described below is a single T cell receptor beta chain sequence and its context. The repertoire was sequenced with immunoSEQ multiplex PCR; TCRdb's copy has only in-frame clones and lacks some. The sample holds around 150,000 clones, approximately 85% seen once. The record originates from a study of blood T cell repertoires in COVID-19. For the study at large: PBMCs, B-cell-depleted T cells, or T cells provided the cDNA or gDNA that made up the material.

This sequence was found in a man between 60 and 75 years old with active or convalescent COVID-19. The material sequenced was peripheral blood.

CDR3 in amino acids: CASSLETRSGNNEQFF. The CDR3 region has the DNA TGCGCCAGCAGCTTGGAAACCCGGTCGGGAAACAATGAGCAGTTCTTC. The rearrangement uses TRBV5-1 and TRBJ2-1; D is possibly TRBD2 (5 bases). Germline V gives CDR1 SGHRS, CDR2 YFSETQ. V lost 0 bases and J 5 bases, leaving 15 bases between the germline ends. This CDR3 spans 16 amino acids.